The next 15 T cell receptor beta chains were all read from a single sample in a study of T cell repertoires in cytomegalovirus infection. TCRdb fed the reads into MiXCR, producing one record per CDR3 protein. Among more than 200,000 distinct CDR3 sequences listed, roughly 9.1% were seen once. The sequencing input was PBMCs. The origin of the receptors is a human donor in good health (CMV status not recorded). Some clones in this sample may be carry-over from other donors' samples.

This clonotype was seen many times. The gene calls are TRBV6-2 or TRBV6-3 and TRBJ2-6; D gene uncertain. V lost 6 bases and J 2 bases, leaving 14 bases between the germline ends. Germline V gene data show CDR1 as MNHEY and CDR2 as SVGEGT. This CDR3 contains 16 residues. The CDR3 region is CASRPSFGAGANVLTF. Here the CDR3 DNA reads TGTGCCAGCAGACCATCTTTTGGGGCTGGGGCCAACGTCCTGACTTTC.

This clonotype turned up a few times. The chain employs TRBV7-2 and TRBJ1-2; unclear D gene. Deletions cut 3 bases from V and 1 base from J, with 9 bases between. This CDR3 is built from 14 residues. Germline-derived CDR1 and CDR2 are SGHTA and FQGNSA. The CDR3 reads CASSLDARNYGYTF. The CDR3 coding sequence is TGTGCCAGCAGCTTGGATGCACGTAACTATGGCTACACCTTC.

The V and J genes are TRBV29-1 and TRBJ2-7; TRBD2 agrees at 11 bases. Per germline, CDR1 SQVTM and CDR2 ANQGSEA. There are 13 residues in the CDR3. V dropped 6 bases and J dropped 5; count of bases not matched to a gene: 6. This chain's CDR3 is CSVRTSGFHEQYF. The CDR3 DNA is TGCAGCGTCCGGACTAGCGGGTTCCACGAGCAGTACTTC.

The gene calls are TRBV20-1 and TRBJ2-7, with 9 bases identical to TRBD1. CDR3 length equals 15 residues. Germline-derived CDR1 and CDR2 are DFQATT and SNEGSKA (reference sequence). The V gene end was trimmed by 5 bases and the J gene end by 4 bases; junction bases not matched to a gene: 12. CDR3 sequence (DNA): TGCAGTGCTGGGGGGACAGGGAGGGGCCTGTACGAGCAGTACTTC. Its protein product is CSAGGTGRGLYEQYF.

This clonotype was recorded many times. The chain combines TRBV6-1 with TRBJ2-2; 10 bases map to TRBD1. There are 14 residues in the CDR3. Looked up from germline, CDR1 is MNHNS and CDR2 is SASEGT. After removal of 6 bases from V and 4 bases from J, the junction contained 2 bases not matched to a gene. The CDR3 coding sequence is TGTGCCAGCAGAAGGACAGGGGGCACCGGGGAGCTGTTTTTT. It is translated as CASRRTGGTGELFF.

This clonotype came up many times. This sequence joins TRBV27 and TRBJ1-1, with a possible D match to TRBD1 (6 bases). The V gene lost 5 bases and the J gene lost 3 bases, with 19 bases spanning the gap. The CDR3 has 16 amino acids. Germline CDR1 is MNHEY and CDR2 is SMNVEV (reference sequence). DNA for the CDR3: TGTGCCAGCAGTCCGTGGACAGTTCGGAAGGACACTGAAGCTTTCTTT. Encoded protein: CASSPWTVRKDTEAFF.

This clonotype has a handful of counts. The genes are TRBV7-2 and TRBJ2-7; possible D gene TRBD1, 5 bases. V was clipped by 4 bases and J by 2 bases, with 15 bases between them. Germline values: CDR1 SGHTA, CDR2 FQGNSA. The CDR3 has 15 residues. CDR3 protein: CASSSGSGEAYEQYF. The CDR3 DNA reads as TGTGCCAGCAGCTCAGGGTCCGGAGAGGCCTACGAGCAGTACTTC.

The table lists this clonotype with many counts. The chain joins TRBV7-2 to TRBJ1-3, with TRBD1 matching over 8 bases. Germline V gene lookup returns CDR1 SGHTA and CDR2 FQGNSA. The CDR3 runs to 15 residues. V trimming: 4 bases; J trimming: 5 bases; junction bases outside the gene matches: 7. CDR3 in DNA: TGTGCCAGCAGCTCAGGGGGCTTTGGCAGAAACACCATATATTTT. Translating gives CASSSGGFGRNTIYF.

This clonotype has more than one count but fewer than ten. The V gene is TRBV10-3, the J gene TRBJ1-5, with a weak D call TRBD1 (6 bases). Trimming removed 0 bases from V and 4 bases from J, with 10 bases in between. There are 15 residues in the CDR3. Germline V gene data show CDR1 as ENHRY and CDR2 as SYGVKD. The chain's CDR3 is CAISESGGRNQPQHF. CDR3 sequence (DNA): TGTGCCATCAGTGAGTCCGGGGGCAGGAATCAGCCCCAGCATTTT.

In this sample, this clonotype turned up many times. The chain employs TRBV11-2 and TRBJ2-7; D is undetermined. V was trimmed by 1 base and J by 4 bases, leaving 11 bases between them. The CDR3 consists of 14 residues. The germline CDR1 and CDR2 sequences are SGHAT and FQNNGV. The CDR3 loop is CASSLAVLNYEQYF. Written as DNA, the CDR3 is TGTGCCAGCAGCTTAGCCGTATTAAATTACGAGCAGTACTTC.

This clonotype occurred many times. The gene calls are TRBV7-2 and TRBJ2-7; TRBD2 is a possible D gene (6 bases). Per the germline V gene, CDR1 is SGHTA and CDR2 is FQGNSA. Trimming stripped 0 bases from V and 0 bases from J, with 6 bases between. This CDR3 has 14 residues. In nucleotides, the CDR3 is TGTGCCAGCAGCTTAGCTAGCGGCTCCTACGAGCAGTACTTC. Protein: CASSLASGSYEQYF.

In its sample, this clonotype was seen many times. Here the CDR3 DNA reads TGTGCCAGCAGCTTGGGACAGAGAAACTATGGCTACACCTTC. As protein: CASSLGQRNYGYTF. This chain joins TRBV7-8 and TRBJ1-2; TRBD1 aligns across 7 bases. The CDR3 extends over 14 amino acids. Germline V gene data show CDR1 as SGHVS and CDR2 as FQNEAQ. With 3 bases clipped from V and 2 bases from J, the junction kept 3 bases outside the gene matches.

The CDR3 DNA is TGCAGTGCTGGCGGGGTGACCAGAACCAACGTCCTGACTTTC. As protein: CSAGGVTRTNVLTF. This sequence joins TRBV20-1 and TRBJ2-6; the D gene is possibly TRBD2 (6 bases). CDR3 length: 14 amino acids. Looked up from germline, CDR1 is DFQATT and CDR2 is SNEGSKA (reference sequence). V was cut by 5 bases and J by 8 bases, with 16 bases left in between.

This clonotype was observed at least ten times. DNA for the CDR3: TGTGCCAGCAGCCCCGGGGGGCGGATTAATGAAAAACTGTTTTTT. It yields the protein CASSPGGRINEKLFF. The V gene is TRBV7-6, the J gene TRBJ1-4, with TRBD1 as a possible D gene (6 bases). There are 15 residues in the CDR3. The germline gives CDR1 SGHVS, CDR2 FNYEAQ. The V and J ends lost 5 bases and 4 bases respectively, with 14 bases between them.

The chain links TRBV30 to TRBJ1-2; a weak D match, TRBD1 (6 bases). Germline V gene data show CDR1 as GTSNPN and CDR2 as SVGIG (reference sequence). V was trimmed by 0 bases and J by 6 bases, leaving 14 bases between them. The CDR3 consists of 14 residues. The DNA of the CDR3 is TGTGCCTGGAGTGTTCAGGGGATCTTTAATGGCTACACCTTC. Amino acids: CAWSVQGIFNGYTF.